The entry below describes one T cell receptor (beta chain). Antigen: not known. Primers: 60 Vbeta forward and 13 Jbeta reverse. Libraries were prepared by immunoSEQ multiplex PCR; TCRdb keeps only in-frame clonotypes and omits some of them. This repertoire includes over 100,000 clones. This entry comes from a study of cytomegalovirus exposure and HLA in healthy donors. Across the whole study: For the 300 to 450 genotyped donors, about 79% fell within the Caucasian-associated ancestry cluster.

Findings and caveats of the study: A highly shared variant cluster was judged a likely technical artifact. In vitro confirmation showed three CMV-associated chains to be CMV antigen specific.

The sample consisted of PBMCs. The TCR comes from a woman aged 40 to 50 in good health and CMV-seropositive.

As DNA, the CDR3 is TGTGCCAGCAGTTACGCAGGGTGGAGGGTTGGCTACACCTTC. This encodes CASSYAGWRVGYTF. The V call is TRBV6-6, the J call TRBJ1-2; TRBD1 might be the D (5 bases). This CDR3 spans 14 amino acids. Germline V CDR1 and CDR2: MNHNY, SVGAGI (reference sequence). Trimming took 2 bases from V and 7 from J, leaving 14 bases between them.